The 6 T cell receptor beta chains presented below share a single source sample, sequenced in a study of human T cells and chemical hapten exposure. TCRdb ran MiXCR on the RACE reads and lists one entry per CDR3 protein. Of about 80,000 distinct CDR3 sequences in the sample, about 8.6% are singletons; the top ten hold 1.5% to 2%. As for time point: healthy volunteer bleed at 6 weeks. The template was total RNA from unfractionated whole blood. Sequencing used whole blood. These receptors originate from a female donor in good health. Some clones in this sample may be carry-over from other donors' samples.

The chain has TRBV5-1 and TRBJ2-5; 8 bases match TRBD1. The J segment lost 3 bases and the V segment lost 3 bases, leaving 13 bases of the junction unmatched. The CDR3 runs 17 residues. The germline gives CDR1 SGHRS, CDR2 YFSETQ. CDR3 sequence reads: CASSSLVLDREKETQYF. CDR3 DNA sequence: TGCGCCAGCAGCTCTCTTGTTCTGGACAGGGAAAAAGAGACCCAGTACTTC.

This clonotype was seen a handful of times. The V gene is TRBV15, the J gene TRBJ1-1; no definite D call. Germline CDR1 is LNHNV and CDR2 is YYDKDF (reference sequence). V gave up 0 bases and J gave up 8 bases, with 10 bases separating them. The CDR3 is 13 amino acids. This CDR3 reads CATSRDLTDEAFF. The CDR3 region has the DNA TGTGCCACCAGCAGAGATCTGACGGACGAAGCTTTCTTT.

There are a few counts of this clonotype. This rearrangement joins TRBV15 to TRBJ2-7, with 10 bases fitting TRBD1. CDR1 LNHNV and CDR2 YYDKDF come from the germline V gene (reference sequence). The length of the CDR3 is 13 residues. Trimming removed 5 bases from V and 3 bases from J; junction bases left unmatched: 1. CDR3 protein: CATSRDRGYEQYF. CDR3 in DNA: TGTGCCACCAGCCGGGACAGGGGCTACGAGCAGTACTTC.

This clonotype was seen a handful of times. The genes are TRBV3-1 and TRBJ2-1, with 7 bases matching TRBD2. After removal of 2 bases from V and 0 bases from J, the junction contained 4 bases not matched to a gene. The CDR3 extends over 16 amino acids. The germline gives CDR1 LGHDT, CDR2 YNNKEL (reference sequence). The CDR3 spells CASSQPGGISYNEQFF. In DNA form, the CDR3 reads TGTGCCAGCAGCCAACCCGGGGGGATCTCCTACAATGAGCAGTTCTTC.

This clonotype showed up many times. The chain couples TRBV9 to TRBJ1-1; D remains ambiguous. There are 15 residues in the CDR3. Trimming removed 0 bases at V and 4 bases at J, with 13 bases between. Germline loops: CDR1 SGDLS, CDR2 YYNGEE. The CDR3: CASSVEGGRGTEAFF. In DNA form, the CDR3 reads TGTGCCAGCAGCGTAGAGGGAGGGAGAGGCACTGAAGCTTTCTTT. Filled out from reference TRBV9 and TRBJ1-1, the complete variable domain reads DSGVTQTPKHLITATGQRVTLRCSPRSGDLSVYWYQQSLDQGLQFLIQYYNGEERAKGNILERFSAQQFPDLHSELNLSSLELGDSALYFCASSVEGGRGTEAFFGQGTRLTVV.

Points on this clonotype: This may be a read error: a much more frequent sequence differs by one nucleotide. The CDR3 region has the DNA TGTGCCAGCAGCTTTTCATGTGCTACTAATGAAAAACTGTTTTTT. This translates into CASSFSCATNEKLFF. The rearrangement joins TRBV5-6 to TRBJ1-4; D remains ambiguous. Per the germline V gene, CDR1 is SGHDT and CDR2 is YYEEEE. Trimming took off 2 bases at V and 2 bases at J, with 10 bases between the two ends. The CDR3 length is 15 residues.